This is a list of T cell receptor beta chains from one sample in a study of T cell changes during pregnancy in multiple sclerosis. Clones were read by immunoSEQ multiplex PCR, and TCRdb kept only the in-frame ones, dropping some. The table has over 30,000 clones, 70% to 90% seen once. Material: CD8+ T cells from peripheral blood mononuclear cells, obtained in the third trimester of pregnancy. These receptors originate from a female donor with multiple sclerosis, enrolled in a pregnancy study. Each CDR3 is given with its conserved first and last residue. The D gene is left open where the match is weak. The listing skips clone size in some rows; elsewhere it reads once, few, many or a size class.

>TRBJ1-1|NA|TRBD1|TRBV7-2|17
CASSFSNRGVLNTEAFF
TGTGCCAGCAGCTTTTCAAACAGGGGAGTTTTGAACACTGAAGCTTTCTTT
>TRBJ2-3|once|NA|TRBV7-3|17
CASSLRGGPPLTDTQYF
TGTGCCAGCAGCTTAAGGGGGGGCCCTCCCTTAACAGATACGCAGTATTTT
>TRBJ1-2|NA|NA|TRBV5-6|13
CASSEGVNYGYTF
TGTGCCAGCAGCGAGGGGGTTAACTATGGCTACACCTTC
>TRBJ1-1|NA|NA|TRBV19|13
CASSIAQGTEAFF
TGTGCCAGTAGTATAGCCCAGGGCACTGAAGCTTTCTTT
>TRBJ2-2|NA|TRBD1|TRBV9|14
CASSDRTGFGELFF
TGTGCCAGCAGCGATAGGACAGGGTTCGGGGAGCTGTTTTTT
>TRBJ2-1|once|TRBD1|TRBV9|14
CASSASGTGVEQFF
TGTGCCAGCAGCGCTTCCGGGACAGGGGTTGAGCAGTTCTTC
>TRBJ1-5|NA|TRBD1|TRBV11-1|15
CASSLLQGAGQPQHF
TGTGCCAGCAGCTTATTACAGGGGGCAGGTCAGCCCCAGCATTTT
>TRBJ1-2|NA|NA|TRBV4-1|15
CASSQEQGVVSEDTF
TGCGCCAGCAGCCAAGAGCAAGGGGTCGTTTCTGAGGACACCTTC
>TRBJ2-6|NA|TRBD1|TRBV9|20
CASSVALRDRESSGANVLTF
TGTGCCAGCAGCGTAGCTTTGAGGGACAGGGAGAGCTCTGGGGCCAACGTCCTGACTTTC
>TRBJ2-1|NA|NA|TRBV30|12
CANLGRGNEQFF
TGTGCAAACCTCGGACGGGGCAATGAGCAGTTCTTC
>TRBJ2-1|NA|TRBD2|TRBV18|15
CASSPAGGRLNEQFF
TGTGCCAGCTCACCCGCGGGGGGACGCCTCAATGAGCAGTTCTTC
>TRBJ2-2|NA|NA|TRBV7-9|16
CASSPAGTRYTGELFF
TGTGCCAGCAGCCCCGCCGGGACAAGGTACACCGGGGAGCTGTTTTTT
>TRBJ2-7|NA|NA|TRBV14|15
CASSNPEDRPYEQYF
TGTGCCAGCTCTAACCCGGAGGACAGACCCTACGAGCAGTACTTC
>TRBJ2-1|NA|NA|TRBV15|11
CATYGGNEQFF
TGTGCCACCTATGGGGGGAATGAGCAGTTCTTC
>TRBJ1-1|NA|TRBD1|TRBV7-3|15
CASRQNTGGGTEAFF
TGTGCCAGCAGACAGAATACAGGGGGCGGCACTGAAGCTTTCTTT
>TRBJ1-2|NA|TRBD1|TRBV27|14
CATGQGATNYGYTF
TGTGCCACGGGACAGGGGGCCACTAACTATGGCTACACCTTC
>TRBJ2-1|NA|NA|TRBV5-1|16
CASSLSRGDSYNEQFF
TGCGCCAGCAGCTTGTCCCGCGGGGACTCCTACAATGAGCAGTTCTTC
>TRBJ2-3|once|TRBD2|TRBV10-2|17
CASREGIAGVGTDTQYF
TGCGCCAGCAGGGAGGGTATAGCGGGGGTAGGGACAGATACGCAGTATTTT
>TRBJ2-7|NA|TRBD1|TRBV6-1|15
CASSDRTGVVYEQYF
TGTGCCAGCAGTGACCGGACAGGGGTGGTTTACGAGCAGTACTTC
>TRBJ2-2|few|NA|TRBV11-2|12
CASSLKPGELFF
TGTGCCAGCAGCTTAAAGCCCGGGGAGCTGTTTTTT
>TRBJ1-2|NA|TRBD1|TRBV5-5|14
CASSSLQGAGGYTF
TGTGCCAGCAGCTCGTTACAGGGGGCAGGTGGCTACACCTTC
>TRBJ2-1|NA|TRBD2|TRBV7-3|16
CASSSPGLAGVNEQFF
TGTGCCAGCAGCTCGCCGGGACTAGCGGGGGTGAATGAGCAGTTCTTC
>TRBJ2-5|few|NA|TRBV6-6|13
CASSPQAQETQYF
TGTGCCAGCAGCCCGCAGGCTCAAGAGACCCAGTACTTC
>TRBJ2-7|NA|TRBD1|TRBV6-5|16
CASTYSFQGATYEQYF
TGTGCCAGCACCTACTCGTTCCAGGGGGCAACCTACGAGCAGTACTTC
>TRBJ2-1|NA|NA|TRBV23-1|13
CASRLPRTGEQFF
TGCGCCAGCAGGCTTCCCAGAACAGGTGAGCAGTTCTTC
>TRBJ2-7|NA|NA|TRBV4-3|16
CASSPGASGTSYEQYF
TGCGCCAGCAGCCCGGGGGCGAGCGGGACGTCCTACGAGCAGTACTTC
>TRBJ1-5|NA|NA|TRBV7-6|14
CASSSDTYNQPQHF
TGTGCCAGCAGCTCGGACACTTACAATCAGCCCCAGCATTTT